The rows below give T cell receptor beta chains drawn from one sample of a study of cytomegalovirus exposure and HLA in healthy donors. Sequencing was performed with immunoSEQ multiplex PCR; in TCRdb, only in-frame clones are kept and a portion is missing. The repertoire consists of 60,000 to 65,000 clones, with 70% to 90% occurring once and the leading ten covering over 1.1%. Sequencing was performed on PBMCs. The origin of the receptors is a man aged 18 to 30 in good health and CMV-seronegative. CDR3s leave out the opening cysteine and the closing phenylalanine or tryptophan. Expanded clones are given a class, and other clones once, few, many or no size at all.

CDR3 protein: ASKGGGNQETQY
clone size: .
CDR3 length: 12
J gene: TRBJ2-5
V gene: TRBV27

CDR3 protein: AWSEASDAAF
clone size: .
CDR3 length: 10
J gene: TRBJ1-1
V gene: TRBV30

CDR3 protein: ASSPDSRTEAF
clone size: .
CDR3 length: 11
J gene: TRBJ1-1
V gene: TRBV5-1

CDR3 protein: ASSPQGPGNTIY
clone size: .
CDR3 length: 12
J gene: TRBJ1-3
V gene: TRBV4-1

CDR3 protein: ASRETGTGDGYSPLH
clone size: .
CDR3 length: 15
J gene: TRBJ1-6
V gene: TRBV6-4

CDR3 protein: ASSLDRFSYNSPLH
clone size: once
CDR3 length: 14
J gene: TRBJ1-6
V gene: TRBV5-4

CDR3 protein: ASSLGTTNSPLH
clone size: .
CDR3 length: 12
J gene: TRBJ1-6
V gene: TRBV7-2

CDR3 protein: ASSQSRGLAEETQY
clone size: once
CDR3 length: 14
J gene: TRBJ2-5
V gene: TRBV4-1

CDR3 protein: ASSIRQDLYGYT
clone size: once
CDR3 length: 12
J gene: TRBJ1-2
V gene: TRBV19

CDR3 protein: ASSYGTRARGYT
clone size: .
CDR3 length: 12
J gene: TRBJ1-2
V gene: TRBV6-5

CDR3 protein: ASSPTGDNYGYT
clone size: .
CDR3 length: 12
J gene: TRBJ1-2
V gene: TRBV6-1

CDR3 protein: ASTLGTSSDEQF
clone size: .
CDR3 length: 12
J gene: TRBJ2-1
V gene: TRBV27

CDR3 protein: ASSRPSGDNEQF
clone size: .
CDR3 length: 12
J gene: TRBJ2-1
V gene: TRBV4-1

CDR3 protein: ATRPRNTEAF
clone size: .
CDR3 length: 10
J gene: TRBJ1-1
V gene: TRBV28

CDR3 protein: ASRWEALTDTQY
clone size: .
CDR3 length: 12
J gene: TRBJ2-3
V gene: TRBV6-1

CDR3 protein: ASSFRGRDEKLF
clone size: .
CDR3 length: 12
J gene: TRBJ1-4
V gene: TRBV7-9

CDR3 protein: ASSQVSGGIYNEQF
clone size: once
CDR3 length: 14
J gene: TRBJ2-1
V gene: TRBV4-1

CDR3 protein: AISKNGQGLHEQY
clone size: .
CDR3 length: 13
J gene: TRBJ2-7
V gene: TRBV10-3

CDR3 protein: ASSLGGGSYEQY
clone size: .
CDR3 length: 12
J gene: TRBJ2-7
V gene: TRBV7-9

CDR3 protein: ASTNRGHEQY
clone size: .
CDR3 length: 10
J gene: TRBJ2-7
V gene: TRBV6-1

CDR3 protein: AISEPGSNTGELF
clone size: once
CDR3 length: 13
J gene: TRBJ2-2
V gene: TRBV10-3

CDR3 protein: ASIQVGGAKDTQY
clone size: .
CDR3 length: 13
J gene: TRBJ2-3
V gene: TRBV19

CDR3 protein: ASSYIGTGRTTEQF
clone size: .
CDR3 length: 14
J gene: TRBJ2-1
V gene: TRBV6-5

CDR3 protein: ASSSLDSLIYGYT
clone size: .
CDR3 length: 13
J gene: TRBJ1-2
V gene: TRBV6-5

CDR3 protein: ASSLSAGPSEQY
clone size: .
CDR3 length: 12
J gene: TRBJ2-7
V gene: TRBV7-9

CDR3 protein: ASSLLDRKEQY
clone size: .
CDR3 length: 11
J gene: TRBJ2-7
V gene: TRBV28

CDR3 protein: ASSFAGAPSYEQY
clone size: .
CDR3 length: 13
J gene: TRBJ2-7
V gene: TRBV11-2

CDR3 protein: ASSSDRYEQY
clone size: .
CDR3 length: 10
J gene: TRBJ2-7
V gene: TRBV6-5

CDR3 protein: ASSLLAGISYGYT
clone size: .
CDR3 length: 13
J gene: TRBJ1-2
V gene: TRBV11-2

CDR3 protein: ASSLAGGYEQY
clone size: .
CDR3 length: 11
J gene: TRBJ2-7
V gene: TRBV28

CDR3 protein: AWDGQGDEQF
clone size: .
CDR3 length: 10
J gene: TRBJ2-1
V gene: TRBV30

CDR3 protein: ASSPTAGVTEAF
clone size: .
CDR3 length: 12
J gene: TRBJ1-1
V gene: TRBV5-1

CDR3 protein: AISELTGEEKLF
clone size: few
CDR3 length: 12
J gene: TRBJ1-4
V gene: TRBV10-3

CDR3 protein: ASSYSTGLGEQY
clone size: .
CDR3 length: 12
J gene: TRBJ2-7
V gene: TRBV6-5

CDR3 protein: ASSFGLANNEQF
clone size: .
CDR3 length: 12
J gene: TRBJ2-1
V gene: TRBV11-1

CDR3 protein: ATSRVRQNGEQF
clone size: once
CDR3 length: 12
J gene: TRBJ2-1
V gene: TRBV15

CDR3 protein: ASSIATGGEQF
clone size: once
CDR3 length: 11
J gene: TRBJ2-1
V gene: TRBV7-9

CDR3 protein: ASSSPSFYEQY
clone size: .
CDR3 length: 11
J gene: TRBJ2-7
V gene: TRBV7-9

CDR3 protein: ASSEGPGELF
clone size: .
CDR3 length: 10
J gene: TRBJ2-2
V gene: TRBV10-2

CDR3 protein: ASSLGDRFTATNEKLF
clone size: few
CDR3 length: 16
J gene: TRBJ1-4
V gene: TRBV11-2

CDR3 protein: ASSSDYSDEQF
clone size: .
CDR3 length: 11
J gene: TRBJ2-1
V gene: TRBV7-7

CDR3 protein: ASSQDKTGHTYEQY
clone size: .
CDR3 length: 14
J gene: TRBJ2-7
V gene: TRBV4-1

CDR3 protein: ASSLEHNQPQH
clone size: .
CDR3 length: 11
J gene: TRBJ1-5
V gene: TRBV5-1

CDR3 protein: ASSQMWLAGGEVAKNIQY
clone size: .
CDR3 length: 18
J gene: TRBJ2-4
V gene: TRBV14

CDR3 protein: ASQGLSYEQY
clone size: once
CDR3 length: 10
J gene: TRBJ2-7
V gene: TRBV19

CDR3 protein: ASSFERGGYYEQY
clone size: .
CDR3 length: 13
J gene: TRBJ2-7
V gene: TRBV2

CDR3 protein: AWNPQGAIEQF
clone size: .
CDR3 length: 11
J gene: TRBJ2-1
V gene: TRBV30

CDR3 protein: ASSLRGQGYEQY
clone size: .
CDR3 length: 12
J gene: TRBJ2-7
V gene: TRBV7-2

CDR3 protein: ASSVEAGAFDSPLH
clone size: .
CDR3 length: 14
J gene: TRBJ1-6
V gene: TRBV9

CDR3 protein: ASSWTGSYGYT
clone size: .
CDR3 length: 11
J gene: TRBJ1-2
V gene: TRBV6-5

CDR3 protein: ASSDRVVDTQY
clone size: .
CDR3 length: 11
J gene: TRBJ2-3
V gene: TRBV2

CDR3 protein: ASSQRGSNYGYT
clone size: .
CDR3 length: 12
J gene: TRBJ1-2
V gene: TRBV4-1

CDR3 protein: ASSRDRGYEQY
clone size: few
CDR3 length: 11
J gene: TRBJ2-7
V gene: TRBV6-1